These 21 T cell receptor beta chains came from one sample sequenced in a study of blood T cell repertoires in COVID-19. Some clones are missing from TCRdb's copy, which holds only in-frame ones; the method was immunoSEQ multiplex PCR. The sample lists about 220,000 clones, roughly 80% seen once, with 3% to 4.5% in the top ten. Sequences were obtained from PBMCs or T cells enriched from blood (not recorded which). These receptors were obtained from a woman in her forties who had been exposed to COVID-19.

The count of this clone is one. The V and J genes are TRBV29-1 and TRBJ1-1; possibly TRBD1 for D (5 bases). Trimming pared 7 bases from V and 8 bases from J, leaving 14 bases between. The CDR3 has 11 amino acids. The V gene's germline CDR1 is SQVTM and CDR2 ANQGSEA. This chain's CDR3 is CSAPGRPEAFF. DNA of the CDR3: TGCAGCGCTCCAGGGAGGCCCGAAGCTTTCTTT.

This clone showed up just once. The chain combines TRBV3-1 (or the pseudogene TRBV3-2) with TRBJ2-7, with D tentatively TRBD1 (6 bases). Germline assignment: CDR1 LGHDT and CDR2 YNNKEL (reference sequence). V was clipped by 4 bases and J by 6 bases, with 13 bases between them. The CDR3 has 13 amino acids. This chain's CDR3 is CASSRQKTGEQYF. CDR3 sequence (DNA): TGTGCCAGCAGCCGCCAAAAGACAGGCGAGCAGTACTTC.

This clone showed up many times. This chain connects TRBV30 to TRBJ2-5; a possible D gene is TRBD1 (6 bases). The V gene lost 4 bases and the J gene lost 2 bases, with 8 bases spanning the gap. In germline, CDR1 is GTSNPN, CDR2 SVGIG (reference sequence). The CDR3 has 12 amino acids. The CDR3 protein is CAWKQGQETQYF. The CDR3 DNA is TGTGCCTGGAAACAGGGTCAAGAGACCCAGTACTTC.

Of note for this clone: Within the sample, other DNA sequences also encode this same CDR3. This chain links TRBV12-3 or TRBV12-4 with TRBJ1-1, with D possibly TRBD1 on 5 matching bases. The length of the CDR3 is 13 residues. Trimming removed 5 bases at V and 1 base at J, with 8 bases between. In DNA, the CDR3 is TGTGCCAGCAGTAGAGGACAGAACACTGAAGCTTTCTTT. This encodes CASSRGQNTEAFF.

The chain is built from TRBV10-3 and TRBJ1-2, with 7 nucleotides matching TRBD1. With V trimmed by 0 bases and J by 5 bases, 12 bases remained unmatched. This CDR3 is 17 amino acids long. Per germline, CDR1 ENHRY and CDR2 SYGVKD. In DNA, the CDR3 is TGTGCCATCAGTGAGTCGACAGTGGGGACAGTGTCATATGGCTACACCTTC. The encoded protein is CAISESTVGTVSYGYTF.

As concerns this clone: The same CDR3 arises from other DNA sequences in this sample as well. The V call is TRBV15, the J call TRBJ1-5, with a possible D match to TRBD1 (6 bases). The CDR3 has 15 residues. The ends were cut back, 0 bases at V and 4 bases at J, with 10 bases in the middle. Germline V gene sequence: CDR1 LNHNV, CDR2 YYDKDF (reference sequence). The CDR3 DNA follows: TGTGCCACCAGCAGAGATGGGCAGGGGAATCAGCCCCAGCATTTT. This gives the protein CATSRDGQGNQPQHF.

The sample holds a few counts of this clone. The CDR3 reads CASSVGGTTDPFF. The CDR3, as DNA: TGTGCCAGCAGCGTAGGGGGGACTACAGACCCTTTCTTC. The chain links TRBV9 to TRBJ2-1; 7 bases are a match to TRBD2. Germline assignment: CDR1 SGDLS and CDR2 YYNGEE. The CDR3 runs 13 residues. Trimming took 0 bases from V and 16 from J; bases not matched to a gene: 10.

This chain links TRBV19 with TRBJ2-3; D may be TRBD2 (7 bases). This CDR3 is 15 amino acids long. Trimming removed 9 bases at V and 5 bases at J, with 21 bases between. Germline CDR1 and CDR2: LNHDA and SQIVND (reference sequence). The CDR3 spells CASRRGGAQRDTQYF. Here the CDR3 DNA reads TGTGCCAGCCGAAGGGGGGGGGCCCAGAGAGATACGCAGTATTTT. Supplemented by reference TRBV19 and TRBJ2-3, the full variable domain reads DGGITQSPKYLFRKEGQNVTLSCEQNLNHDAMYWYRQDPGQGLRLIYYSQIVNDFQKGDIAEGYSVSREKKESFPLTVTSAQKNPTAFYLCASRRGGAQRDTQYFGPGTRLTVL.

The CDR3 DNA reads as TGCGCCAGCAGCTTCTCCGGGACTAGCGACTACAATGAGCAGTTCTTC. Translated: CASSFSGTSDYNEQFF. The chain uses TRBV5-1 and TRBJ2-1, with 10 bases identical to TRBD2. CDR1 SGHRS and CDR2 YFSETQ come from the germline V gene. The CDR3 is made up of 16 amino acids. Trimming at V came to 2 bases and at J to 3 bases, leaving 5 bases not matched to a gene. The variable domain in full, with the rest retrieved from reference TRBV5-1 and TRBJ2-1, is KAGVTQTPRYLIKTRGQQVTLSCSPISGHRSVSWYQQTPGQGLQFLFEYFSETQRNKGNFPGRFSGRQFSNSRSEMNVSTLELGDSALYLCASSFSGTSDYNEQFFGPGTRLTVL.

Comments on this clone: Additional DNA sequences in this sample encode the identical CDR3. The rearrangement links TRBV5-1 to TRBJ2-3; a possible D gene is TRBD1 (6 bases). Germline CDR1 is SGHRS and CDR2 is YFSETQ. Trimming removed 7 bases at V and 0 bases at J, with 15 bases between. This CDR3 has 15 residues. The CDR3 is CASRPTGQSTDTQYF. CDR3 DNA sequence: TGCGCCAGCCGGCCGACGGGACAAAGCACAGATACGCAGTATTTT. The whole variable domain, remainder taken from reference TRBV5-1 and TRBJ2-3, is KAGVTQTPRYLIKTRGQQVTLSCSPISGHRSVSWYQQTPGQGLQFLFEYFSETQRNKGNFPGRFSGRQFSNSRSEMNVSTLELGDSALYLCASRPTGQSTDTQYFGPGTRLTVL.

The chain is built from TRBV19 and TRBJ1-5; possibly TRBD1 for D (5 bases). V was shortened by 1 base and J by 0 bases, with 16 bases between the two germline ends. CDR1 LNHDA and CDR2 SQIVND come from the germline V gene (reference sequence). This CDR3 contains 18 residues. CDR3 nucleotide sequence: TGTGCCAGTAGTATAGTTGGGGCAGGGCCGTTTAGCAATCAGCCCCAGCATTTT. Translating it yields CASSIVGAGPFSNQPQHF. The full variable domain, its missing parts supplied by reference TRBV19 and TRBJ1-5, is DGGITQSPKYLFRKEGQNVTLSCEQNLNHDAMYWYRQDPGQGLRLIYYSQIVNDFQKGDIAEGYSVSREKKESFPLTVTSAQKNPTAFYLCASSIVGAGPFSNQPQHFGDGTRLSIL.

This chain uses TRBV2 with TRBJ2-6; the match to TRBD2 covers 7 bases. Unmatched junction bases numbered 16, after V lost 8 bases and J lost 0 bases. The CDR3 sequence is 19 residues long. Per the germline V gene, CDR1 is SNHLY and CDR2 is FYNNEI. CDR3 loop: CASEALVGGISSGANVLTF. The CDR3 DNA sequence: TGTGCCAGCGAAGCTTTGGTCGGGGGGATTAGCTCTGGGGCCAACGTCCTGACTTTC.

J is TRBJ1-1 and V is TRBV6-5; no reliable D call. The V gene lost 0 bases and the J gene lost 2 bases, with 7 bases spanning the gap. CDR1 and CDR2 (germline): MNHEY, SVGAGI. This CDR3 is built from 14 residues. The CDR3 reads CASSYSYSNTEAFF. CDR3 bases: TGTGCCAGCAGTTACTCGTACTCAAACACTGAAGCTTTCTTT.

This clone turned up a few times. The gene calls are TRBV2 and TRBJ1-2, with D maybe TRBD1 (5 bases). The CDR3 runs to 12 residues. Germline lookup yields CDR1 SNHLY and CDR2 FYNNEI. Trimming shortened V by 6 bases and J by 3 bases, and 8 bases separated the two germline ends. CDR3 DNA: TGTGCCAGCAGCAGGGAGGACTATGGCTACACCTTC. Encoded protein: CASSREDYGYTF.

The rearrangement joins TRBV28 to TRBJ1-2, with 7 bases matching TRBD1. The V gene's germline CDR1 is MDHEN and CDR2 SYDVKM. The CDR3 sequence is 13 residues long. V gave up 2 bases and J gave up 6 bases; unmatched junction bases: 3. CDR3 loop: CASSLNDRDGYTF. DNA for the CDR3: TGTGCCAGCAGTTTAAACGACAGGGATGGCTACACCTTC.

This chain joins TRBV2 and TRBJ1-5; 8 bases align to TRBD1. CDR1 SNHLY and CDR2 FYNNEI come from the germline V gene. The V segment lost 5 bases and the J segment 3 bases; nucleotides outside the gene matches: 9. CDR3 length equals 16 residues. The CDR3 is CASSFRAGGFNQPQHF. DNA of the CDR3: TGTGCCAGCAGTTTCAGGGCAGGGGGCTTCAATCAGCCCCAGCATTTT.

V usage is TRBV24-1 and J usage is TRBJ1-2, with TRBD1 as a possible D gene (5 bases). The germline gives CDR1 KGHDR, CDR2 SFDVKD. Trimming removed 3 bases from V and 5 bases from J, with 18 bases in between. This CDR3 comprises 16 residues. The CDR3 loop is CATSDRRDDRSYGYTF. For the CDR3, the DNA is TGTGCCACCAGTGATCGACGTGACGACAGAAGTTATGGCTACACCTTC.

The chain combines TRBV5-6 with TRBJ2-7, with 9 positions matching TRBD2. This CDR3 has 15 residues. J lost 2 bases, V lost 4 bases, and 7 bases had no gene match. CDR1 SGHDT and CDR2 YYEEEE come from the germline V gene. This CDR3 reads CASSEGERGAYEQYF. Written as DNA, the CDR3 is TGTGCCAGCAGCGAGGGGGAGCGGGGGGCCTACGAGCAGTACTTC.

The rearrangement links TRBV3-1 (or the pseudogene TRBV3-2) to TRBJ1-6, with 10 bases identical to TRBD1. After removal of 6 bases from V and 9 bases from J, the junction contained 2 bases not matched to a gene. This CDR3 spans 13 amino acids. The germline V gene has CDR1 LGHDT and CDR2 YNNKEL (reference sequence). The CDR3 sequence: CASSRDRGSPLHF. CDR3 bases: TGTGCCAGCAGTCGGGACAGGGGTTCACCCCTCCACTTT.

This clone was picked up one time. The rearrangement joins TRBV28 to TRBJ2-7; no clear D. Trimming removed 10 bases at V and 1 base at J, with 11 bases between. Germline CDR1 MDHEN, CDR2 SYDVKM. This CDR3 is built from 12 residues. CDR3 bases: TGTGCCACTACTGCGTATTCCTACGAGCAGTACTTC. This encodes CATTAYSYEQYF.

This clone was detected only a few times. This chain links TRBV15 with TRBJ1-2; 7 positions match TRBD1. The CDR3 is 15 residues long. The J segment lost 8 bases and the V segment lost 1 base, leaving 10 bases of the junction unmatched. Germline CDR1 is LNHNV and CDR2 is YYDKDF (reference sequence). As DNA, the CDR3 is TGTGCCACCAGCAGAGGGTCAACAGGGGTGGGCGGCTACACCTTC. This translates into CATSRGSTGVGGYTF.